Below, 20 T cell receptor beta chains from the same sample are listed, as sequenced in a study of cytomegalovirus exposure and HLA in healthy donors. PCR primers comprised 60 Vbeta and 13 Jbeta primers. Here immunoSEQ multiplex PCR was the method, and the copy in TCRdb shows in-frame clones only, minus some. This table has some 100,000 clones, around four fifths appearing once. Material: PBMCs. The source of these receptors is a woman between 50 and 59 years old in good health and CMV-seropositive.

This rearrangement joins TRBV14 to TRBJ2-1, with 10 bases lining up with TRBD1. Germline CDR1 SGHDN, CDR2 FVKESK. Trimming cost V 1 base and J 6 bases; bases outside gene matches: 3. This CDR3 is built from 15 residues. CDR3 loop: CASSQGQGAGNEQFF. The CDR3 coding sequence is TGTGCCAGCAGCCAAGGACAGGGGGCTGGCAATGAGCAGTTCTTC.

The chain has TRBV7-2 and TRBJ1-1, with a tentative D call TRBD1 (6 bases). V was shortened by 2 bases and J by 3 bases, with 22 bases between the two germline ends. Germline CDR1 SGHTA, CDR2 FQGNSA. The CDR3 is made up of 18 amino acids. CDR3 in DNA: TGTGCCAGCAGCTTAAATGCAGGGGCGCTTATAAGGGACACTGAAGCTTTCTTT. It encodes CASSLNAGALIRDTEAFF.

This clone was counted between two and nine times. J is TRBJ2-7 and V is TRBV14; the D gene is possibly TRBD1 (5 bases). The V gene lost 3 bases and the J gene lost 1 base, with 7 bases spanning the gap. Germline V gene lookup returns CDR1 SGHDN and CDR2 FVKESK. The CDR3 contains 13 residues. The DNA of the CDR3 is TGTGCCAGCAGCCAGCAGGGTTCCTACGAGCAGTACTTC. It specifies CASSQQGSYEQYF.

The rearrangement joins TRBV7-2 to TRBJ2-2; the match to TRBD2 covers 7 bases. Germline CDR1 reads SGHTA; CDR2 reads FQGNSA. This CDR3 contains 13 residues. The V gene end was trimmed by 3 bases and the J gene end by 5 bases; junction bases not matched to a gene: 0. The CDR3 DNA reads TGTGCCAGCAGCTTCGGGGGGACCGGGGAGCTGTTTTTT. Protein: CASSFGGTGELFF.

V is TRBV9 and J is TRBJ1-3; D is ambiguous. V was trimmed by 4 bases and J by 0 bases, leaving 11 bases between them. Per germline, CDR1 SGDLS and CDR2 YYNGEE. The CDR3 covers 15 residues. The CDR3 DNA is TGTGCCAGCAGCCCCGGAGGAGGCTCTGGAAACACCATATATTTT. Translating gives CASSPGGGSGNTIYF.

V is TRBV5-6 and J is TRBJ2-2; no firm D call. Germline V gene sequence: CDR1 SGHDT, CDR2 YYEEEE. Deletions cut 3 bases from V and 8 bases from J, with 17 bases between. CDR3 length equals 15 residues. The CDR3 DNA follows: TGTGCCAGCAGCTCGGTTTTGGTTGCCTGGGGGGAGCTGTTTTTT. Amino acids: CASSSVLVAWGELFF.

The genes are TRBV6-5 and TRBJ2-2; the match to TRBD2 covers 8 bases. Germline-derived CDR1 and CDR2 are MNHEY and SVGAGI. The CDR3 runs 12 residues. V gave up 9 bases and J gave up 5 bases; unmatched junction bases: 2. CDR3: CASQRGTGELFF. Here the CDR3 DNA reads TGTGCCAGTCAGCGGGGGACCGGGGAGCTGTTTTTT.

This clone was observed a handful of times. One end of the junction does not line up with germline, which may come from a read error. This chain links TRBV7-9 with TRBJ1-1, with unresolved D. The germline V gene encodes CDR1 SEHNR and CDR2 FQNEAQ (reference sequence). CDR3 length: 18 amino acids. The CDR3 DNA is TGTTCCAGCAGCCTAGGAGGGCGGGGATTGGCTTTTGACACTGAAGCTTTCTTT. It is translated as CSSSLGGRGLAFDTEAFF. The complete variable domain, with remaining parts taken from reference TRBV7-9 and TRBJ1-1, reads DTGVSQNPRHKITKRGQNVTFRCDPISEHNRLYWYRQTLGQGPEFLTYFQNEAQLEKSRLLSDRFSAERPKGSFSTLEIQRTEQGDSAMYLCSSSLGGRGLAFDTEAFFGQGTRLTVV.

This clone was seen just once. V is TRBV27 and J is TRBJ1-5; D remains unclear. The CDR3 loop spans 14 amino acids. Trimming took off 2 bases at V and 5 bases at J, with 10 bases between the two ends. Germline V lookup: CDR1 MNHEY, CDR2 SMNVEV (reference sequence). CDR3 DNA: TGTGCCAGCAGTTTACGGGGAACGGATCAGCCCCAGCATTTT. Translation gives CASSLRGTDQPQHF.

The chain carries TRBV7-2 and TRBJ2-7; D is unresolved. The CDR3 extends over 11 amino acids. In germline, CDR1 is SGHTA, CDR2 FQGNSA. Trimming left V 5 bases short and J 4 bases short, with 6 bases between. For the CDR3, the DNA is TGTGCCAGCAGCGAACTTTACGAGCAGTACTTC. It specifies CASSELYEQYF.

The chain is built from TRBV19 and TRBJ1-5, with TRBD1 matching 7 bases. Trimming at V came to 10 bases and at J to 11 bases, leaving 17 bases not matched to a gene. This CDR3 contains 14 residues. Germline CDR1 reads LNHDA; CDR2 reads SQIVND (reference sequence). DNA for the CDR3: TGTGCCACCCGAAGGACAGGAGGGGTTGAAGCCCAGCATTTT. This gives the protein CATRRTGGVEAQHF.

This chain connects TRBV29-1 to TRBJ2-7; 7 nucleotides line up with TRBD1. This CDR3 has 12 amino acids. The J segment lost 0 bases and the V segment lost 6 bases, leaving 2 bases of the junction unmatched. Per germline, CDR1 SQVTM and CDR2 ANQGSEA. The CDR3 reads CSVRTGSYEQYF. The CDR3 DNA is TGCAGCGTCCGGACAGGCTCCTACGAGCAGTACTTC.

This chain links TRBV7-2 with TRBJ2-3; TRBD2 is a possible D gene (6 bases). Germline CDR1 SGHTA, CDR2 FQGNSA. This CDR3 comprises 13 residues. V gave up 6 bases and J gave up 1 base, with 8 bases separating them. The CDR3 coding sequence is TGTGCCAGCAGGGGAGGCGGCACAGATACGCAGTATTTT. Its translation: CASRGGGTDTQYF.

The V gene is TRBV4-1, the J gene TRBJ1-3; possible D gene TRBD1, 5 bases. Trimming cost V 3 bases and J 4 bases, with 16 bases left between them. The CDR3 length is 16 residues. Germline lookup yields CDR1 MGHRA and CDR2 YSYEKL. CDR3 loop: CASSQRTSPAGNTIYF. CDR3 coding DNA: TGCGCCAGCAGCCAGCGGACATCCCCGGCCGGAAACACCATATATTTT.

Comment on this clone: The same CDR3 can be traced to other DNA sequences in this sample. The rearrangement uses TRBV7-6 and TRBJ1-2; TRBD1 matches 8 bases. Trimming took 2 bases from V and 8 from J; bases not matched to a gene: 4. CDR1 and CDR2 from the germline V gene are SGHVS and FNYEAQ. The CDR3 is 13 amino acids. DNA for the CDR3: TGTGCCAGCAGCTTAACCAGGGGGCGCGGCTACACCTTC. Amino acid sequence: CASSLTRGRGYTF.

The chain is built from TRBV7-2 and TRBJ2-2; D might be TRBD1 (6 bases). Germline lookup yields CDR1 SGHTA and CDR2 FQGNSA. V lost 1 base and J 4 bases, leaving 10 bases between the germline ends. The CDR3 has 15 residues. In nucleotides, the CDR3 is TGTGCCAGCAGCTTAGTTGGACAGATCACCGGGGAGCTGTTTTTT. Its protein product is CASSLVGQITGELFF.

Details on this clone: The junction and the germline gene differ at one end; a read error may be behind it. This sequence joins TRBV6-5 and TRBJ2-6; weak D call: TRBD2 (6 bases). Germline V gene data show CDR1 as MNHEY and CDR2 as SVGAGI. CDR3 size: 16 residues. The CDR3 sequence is CASSYRGVSGANGLTF. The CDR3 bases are TGTGCCAGCAGTTACCGCGGGGTGTCTGGGGCCAACGGCCTGACTTTC.

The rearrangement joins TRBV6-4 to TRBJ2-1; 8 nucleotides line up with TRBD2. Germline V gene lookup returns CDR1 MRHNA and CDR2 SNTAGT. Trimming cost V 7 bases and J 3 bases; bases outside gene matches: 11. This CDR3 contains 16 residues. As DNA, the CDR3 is TGTGCCAGCATTGAGCTCCCACTAGCGGTCTACAATGAGCAGTTCTTC. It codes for CASIELPLAVYNEQFF.

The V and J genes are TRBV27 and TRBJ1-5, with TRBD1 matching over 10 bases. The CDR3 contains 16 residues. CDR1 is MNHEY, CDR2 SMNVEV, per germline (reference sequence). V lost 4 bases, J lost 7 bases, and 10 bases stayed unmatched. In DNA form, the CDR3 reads TGTGCCAGCAGTTCCGGGACAGGGGATGCGGGGCAGCCCCAGCATTTT. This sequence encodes CASSSGTGDAGQPQHF.

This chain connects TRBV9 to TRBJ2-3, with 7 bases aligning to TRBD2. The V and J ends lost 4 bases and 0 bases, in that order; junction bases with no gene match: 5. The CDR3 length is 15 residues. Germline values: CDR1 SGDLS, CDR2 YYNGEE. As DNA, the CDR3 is TGTGCCAGCAGCACGAGCGGGACTAGCACAGATACGCAGTATTTT. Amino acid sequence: CASSTSGTSTDTQYF.